This entry lists 19 T cell receptor beta chains sequenced from one sample in a study of T-cell memory formation after mild COVID-19. TCRdb re-called the 5' RACE reads with MiXCR, one entry per CDR3 protein. The table lists about 560,000 distinct CDR3 sequences, about 18% of them singletons. Sequencing input: PBMCs or a T cell subset sorted from them (not recorded which). Receptor source: an adult woman who had mild COVID-19 (a few samples of this study predate the infection). Cell type and time point are not known.

This clonotype was counted a few times. The chain combines TRBV7-2 with TRBJ2-1; 10 nucleotides align to TRBD2. Germline V lookup: CDR1 SGHTA, CDR2 FQGNSA. The CDR3 has 14 amino acids. The ends lost 4 bases at V and 9 bases at J; junction bases unmatched: 6. CDR3 in amino acids: CASSSSGSSPEQFF. The CDR3 bases are TGTGCCAGCAGCTCTAGCGGGAGTTCCCCTGAGCAGTTCTTC. The full variable domain, completed using reference TRBV7-2 and TRBJ2-1, is GAGVSQSPSNKVTEKGKDVELRCDPISGHTALYWYRQSLGQGLEFLIYFQGNSAPDKSGLPSDRFSAERTGGSVSTLTIQRTQQEDSAVYLCASSSSGSSPEQFFGPGTRLTVL.

The table lists this clonotype with a few counts. The J gene is TRBJ1-5, the V gene TRBV12-3 or TRBV12-4; 10 bases align to TRBD1. CDR3 length equals 13 residues. V dropped 7 bases and J dropped 7; count of bases not matched to a gene: 4. The CDR3 loop reads CASIRDRGQPQHF. DNA of the CDR3: TGTGCCAGCATTCGGGACAGGGGCCAGCCCCAGCATTTT.

The V and J genes are TRBV7-2 and TRBJ2-7; the D gene is possibly TRBD2 (5 bases). Trimming removed 1 base from V and 6 bases from J, with 13 bases in between. Looked up from germline, CDR1 is SGHTA and CDR2 is FQGNSA. The CDR3 runs to 14 residues. This CDR3 reads CASSLGAAEAEQYF. For the CDR3, the DNA is TGTGCCAGCAGCTTAGGAGCGGCCGAGGCCGAGCAGTACTTC.

The V call is TRBV2, the J call TRBJ2-1; 8 bases agree with TRBD2. The V and J ends lost 8 bases and 7 bases, in that order; junction bases with no gene match: 7. Germline-derived CDR1 and CDR2 are SNHLY and FYNNEI. CDR3 length: 13 residues. The CDR3 spells CASVGTRRNEQFF. The CDR3 nucleotides are TGTGCCAGCGTTGGGACTAGAAGGAATGAGCAGTTCTTC.

This clonotype showed up just a few times. The rearrangement joins TRBV7-8 to TRBJ2-2, with 11 bases identical to TRBD2. This CDR3 has 16 residues. Trimming at V came to 3 bases and at J to 5 bases, leaving 5 bases not matched to a gene. CDR1 SGHVS and CDR2 FQNEAQ come from the germline V gene. The CDR3 nucleotides are TGTGCCAGCAGCTTCACTAGCGGGAGACGGACCGGGGAGCTGTTTTTT. Its translation: CASSFTSGRRTGELFF.

There are a few counts of this clonotype. The chain uses TRBV7-2 and TRBJ1-2; possibly TRBD1 for D (6 bases). There are 13 residues in the CDR3. Trimming cost V 5 bases and J 2 bases, with 9 bases left between them. From germline, CDR1 is SGHTA and CDR2 FQGNSA. CDR3 DNA sequence: TGTGCCAGCAGCAACACAGGGAACTATGGCTACACCTTC. Residues: CASSNTGNYGYTF.

This clonotype was observed a handful of times. This sequence joins TRBV5-1 and TRBJ1-1, with D possibly being TRBD1 (6 bases). CDR3 size: 13 residues. With 4 bases removed from V and 3 bases from J, the gap between germline ends came to 10 bases. CDR1 is SGHRS and CDR2 is YFSETQ in the germline V gene. CDR3 protein: CASSTAGDTEAFF. The CDR3 bases are TGCGCCAGCAGCACGGCAGGGGACACTGAAGCTTTCTTT.

The chain uses TRBV9 and TRBJ2-7; TRBD2 is a possible D gene (6 bases). The germline CDR1 and CDR2 sequences are SGDLS and YYNGEE. Trimming removed 3 bases from V and 4 bases from J, with 17 bases in between. The CDR3 contains 15 residues. CDR3 coding DNA: TGTGCCAGCAGCGCACCCGGGACGGGGGTGTACGAGCAGTACTTC. Amino acid sequence: CASSAPGTGVYEQYF. The entire variable domain, with the rest obtained from reference TRBV9 and TRBJ2-7, is as follows: DSGVTQTPKHLITATGQRVTLRCSPRSGDLSVYWYQQSLDQGLQFLIQYYNGEERAKGNILERFSAQQFPDLHSELNLSSLELGDSALYFCASSAPGTGVYEQYFGPGTRLTVT.

The rearrangement joins TRBV7-3 to TRBJ1-3, with D perhaps matching TRBD1 (6 bases). Germline V CDR1 and CDR2: SGHTA, FQGTGA. Trimming took off 2 bases at V and 0 bases at J, with 14 bases between the two ends. This CDR3 has 17 residues. CDR3 bases: TGTGCCAGCAGCTTACTCCCAGGGGAAGACTCTGGAAACACCATATATTTT. Its translation: CASSLLPGEDSGNTIYF.

This rearrangement joins TRBV7-9 to TRBJ2-5; 8 nucleotides agree with TRBD2. V lost 1 base to trimming and J lost 2 bases; unmatched junction nucleotides: 12. The germline V gene encodes CDR1 SEHNR and CDR2 FQNEAQ (reference sequence). The CDR3 is 18 amino acids. The CDR3 spells CASSLGRLSGGSQETQYF. The CDR3 bases are TGTGCCAGCAGCTTAGGGCGCTTAAGCGGGGGATCTCAAGAGACCCAGTACTTC.

The chain's CDR3 is CASSLLRGGNNEQFF. The CDR3 bases are TGTGCCAGCAGCCTCCTTAGGGGGGGGAACAATGAGCAGTTCTTC. V and J are TRBV4-2 and TRBJ2-1; a possible D gene is TRBD2 (7 bases). Trimming left V 4 bases short and J 5 bases short, with 15 bases between. Germline CDR1 is LGHNA and CDR2 is YNFKEQ. The CDR3 runs 15 residues.

This clonotype appeared many times. The chain recombines TRBV29-1 with TRBJ1-2, with 8 bases that match TRBD1. CDR3 length: 11 residues. From germline, CDR1 is SQVTM and CDR2 ANQGSEA. V lost 7 bases to trimming and J lost 8 bases; unmatched junction nucleotides: 6. The CDR3 is CSAADREGYTF. The CDR3 DNA sequence: TGCAGCGCCGCGGACAGGGAAGGCTACACCTTC.

This clonotype occurred a few times. The V and J genes are TRBV12-5 and TRBJ1-1; a weak D match, TRBD1 (6 bases). The germline gives CDR1 LGHNT, CDR2 FRNRAP. The V end lost 7 bases, the J end lost 3 bases, and 27 bases lay between the germline ends. The CDR3 spans 18 residues. CDR3 in DNA: TGTGCTAGTGTCTTTCTGCTCCAGGGGAACGATGGGGACACTGAAGCTTTCTTT. As protein: CASVFLLQGNDGDTEAFF.

This clonotype was detected many times. The chain carries TRBV7-2 and TRBJ2-2, with D unclear. The length of the CDR3 is 12 residues. CDR1 SGHTA and CDR2 FQGNSA come from the germline V gene. Deletions cut 3 bases from V and 6 bases from J, with 5 bases between. CDR3 amino acids: CASSFPAGELFF. CDR3 bases: TGTGCCAGCAGCTTCCCGGCCGGGGAGCTGTTTTTT.

The chain combines TRBV14 with TRBJ2-3; tentatively, D is TRBD2 (6 bases). Deletions cut 1 base from V and 11 bases from J, with 13 bases between. The CDR3 consists of 13 residues. CDR1 SGHDN and CDR2 FVKESK come from the germline V gene. CDR3 sequence: CASSQGSGQRQYF. In DNA form, the CDR3 reads TGTGCCAGCAGCCAAGGTAGCGGCCAGAGGCAGTATTTT.

The chain has TRBV30 and TRBJ1-1; 9 positions agree with TRBD1. There are 13 residues in the CDR3. V was clipped by 2 bases and J by 5 bases; unmatched bases: 3. CDR1 is GTSNPN, CDR2 SVGIG, per germline (reference sequence). The CDR3 spells CAWSPGTGTEAFF. The DNA for the CDR3 is TGTGCCTGGAGTCCCGGGACAGGGACTGAAGCTTTCTTT. Using reference TRBV30 and TRBJ1-1 for the parts outside the CDR3, the full variable domain is SQTIHQWPATLVQPVGSPLSLECTVEGTSNPNLYWYRQAAGRGLQLLFYSVGIGQISSEVPQNLSASRPQDRQFILSSKKLLLSDSGFYLCAWSPGTGTEAFFGQGTRLTVV.

J is TRBJ2-7 and V is TRBV15, with 9 bases matching TRBD2. The CDR3 covers 15 residues. In germline, CDR1 is LNHNV, CDR2 YYDKDF (reference sequence). V shed 0 bases and J 6 bases; nucleotides not matched to a gene: 6. CDR3 sequence reads: CATSRDVSGSSEQYF. The DNA for the CDR3 is TGTGCCACCAGCAGAGACGTTAGCGGGAGTAGCGAGCAGTACTTC.

This clonotype was seen a few times. The chain combines TRBV7-9 with TRBJ2-7; TRBD2 aligns across 7 bases. The CDR3 is 16 residues long. After removal of 8 bases from V and 1 base from J, the junction contained 14 bases not matched to a gene. Germline V gene data show CDR1 as SEHNR and CDR2 as FQNEAQ (reference sequence). The CDR3 DNA is TGTGCCAGCCACCCGAGGGTGGCGGGGGAGTCCTACGAGCAGTACTTC. This translates into CASHPRVAGESYEQYF.

This clonotype was seen only a few times. Here the CDR3 reads CASSEVKDYGYTF. The CDR3, as DNA: TGTGCCAGCAGTGAAGTAAAGGACTATGGCTACACCTTC. The genes are TRBV6-1 and TRBJ1-2, with D unresolved. The V gene lost 1 base and the J gene lost 3 bases, with 6 bases spanning the gap. Germline CDR1 is MNHNS and CDR2 is SASEGT. The CDR3 is 13 residues long.